This TCR beta chain was found in a study of blood T cell repertoires in COVID-19. The CDR3 consists of 15 residues. Germline values: CDR1 SGHTS, CDR2 YDEGEE. V lost 4 bases, J lost 7 bases, and 10 bases stayed unmatched. The table came from immunoSEQ multiplex PCR; TCRdb's copy has only in-frame clones and leaves some out. This sample has some 250,000 clones; 70% to 90% occur once, and the top ten carry about 7.6%. The clonotype comes from a woman in her 70s with active or convalescent COVID-19. The chain combines TRBV5-8 with TRBJ1-4; 7 positions match TRBD1. The sample was peripheral blood. The CDR3 here is CASSLRTGWGEKLFF. The DNA of the CDR3 is TGTGCCAGCAGCCTCAGGACAGGATGGGGTGAAAAACTGTTTTTT. The full variable domain, completed using reference TRBV5-8 and TRBJ1-4, is EAGVTQSPTHLIKTRGQQATLRCSPISGHTSVYWYQQALGLGLQFLLWYDEGEERNRGNFPPRFSGRQFPNYSSELNVNALELEDSALYLCASSLRTGWGEKLFFGSGTQLSVL.